The T cell receptor (beta chain) described here comes from a study of OX40 agonist ivuxolimab in advanced cancers. For the study at large: The patients got ivuxolimab, which is an agonistic anti-OX40 (CD134) antibody. Prior anti-PD-1, anti-PD-L1 or anti-CTLA-4 therapy was allowed; 40% had some. Study outcomes and limitations: By week 6 at 0.1 to 3.0 mg/kg, blood CD4+ and CD8+ T cells had expanded clonally.

The CDR3 covers 13 residues. Trimming cost V 1 base and J 3 bases, with 5 bases left between them. CDR1 MNHEY and CDR2 SMNVEV come from the germline V gene (reference sequence). This clone was picked up one time. Its matching antigen is unknown. The sample carries other DNA sequences with the same CDR3. The protocol was immunoSEQ multiplex PCR, while the TCRdb copy is restricted to in-frame clones and leaves out a portion. The sample consists of approximately 60,000 clones, around 89% of them appearing once. The sequence was collected from an adult with an advanced solid tumor such as melanoma, head and neck, liver or kidney cancer. This chain links TRBV27 with TRBJ2-3; no reliable D call. This sample comprised CD4+ or CD8+ T cells sorted from blood, obtained in a trial of the OX40 agonist ivuxolimab. The CDR3 loop reads CASSLWGTDTQYF. In DNA, the CDR3 is TGTGCCAGCAGTTTATGGGGAACAGATACGCAGTATTTT.